These T cell receptor beta chains were read from a single sample in a study of shared clonotypes between healthy human individuals. Libraries were prepared by immunoSEQ multiplex PCR; TCRdb keeps only in-frame clonotypes and omits some of them. Of about 1.9 million clones listed, 80% to 95% are singletons. The sequencing input was naive CD8+ T cells from PBMCs. The receptors here all came from a man aged 18 to 30 in good health. Some clones in this sample may be carry-over from other donors' samples. The CDR3 runs from the conserved cysteine through the conserved F or W. Each record gives: CDR3 protein, CDR3 DNA, V gene, clone size, J gene, D gene, CDR3 length. A D gene is named only where the DNA matches it firmly. Size values are once, few and many counts, or a class for expanded clones, and some rows have none.

CASSPRAGFEKLFF,TGTGCCAGCAGTCCAAGGGCGGGGTTCGAAAAACTGTTTTTT,TRBV27,NA,TRBJ1-4,NA,14
CSVVGAGGTDTQYF,TGCAGCGTTGTCGGGGCGGGAGGCACAGATACGCAGTATTTT,TRBV29-1,NA,TRBJ2-3,TRBD2,14
CASSQVSVRTYGYTF,TGTGCCAGCAGCCAAGTAAGCGTCCGTACCTATGGCTACACCTTC,TRBV4-2,NA,TRBJ1-2,NA,15
CASSTRTSGRAGTQYF,TGTGCCAGCAGCACTCGGACTAGCGGGAGGGCCGGTACGCAGTATTTT,TRBV13,NA,TRBJ2-3,TRBD2,16
CAGKGRAADTQYF,TGTGCCGGGAAGGGGAGAGCCGCAGATACGCAGTATTTT,TRBV7-8,NA,TRBJ2-3,NA,13
CASRPDVRNPYNEQFF,TGTGCCAGCAGACCCGATGTCCGAAATCCCTACAATGAGCAGTTCTTC,TRBV5-4,NA,TRBJ2-1,NA,16
CASRKDLEEPDTQYF,TGTGCCAGTAGGAAGGACTTAGAGGAGCCAGATACGCAGTATTTT,TRBV19,NA,TRBJ2-3,NA,15
CASKGPATNEKLFF,TGTGCCAGCAAGGGCCCCGCAACTAATGAAAAACTGTTTTTT,TRBV28,NA,TRBJ1-4,NA,14
CASSDLQGPHQPQHF,TGTGCCAGCAGTGATTTACAGGGTCCGCATCAGCCCCAGCATTTT,TRBV6-1,NA,TRBJ1-5,NA,15
CASSPNMPGATYQPQHF,TGTGCCAGCAGCCCGAATATGCCGGGAGCCACTTATCAGCCCCAGCATTTT,TRBV28,NA,TRBJ1-5,NA,17
CASSYSAGRNTEAFF,TGTGCCAGCAGTTACTCCGCGGGGCGGAACACTGAAGCTTTCTTT,TRBV6-6,once,TRBJ1-1,NA,15
CASSGTSGRSISYEQYF,TGTGCCAGCAGCGGGACTAGCGGGAGGTCTATCTCCTACGAGCAGTACTTC,TRBV7-8,NA,TRBJ2-7,TRBD2,17
CASNTGGSSYNEQFF,TGTGCCAGCAACACGGGTGGTAGCTCCTACAATGAGCAGTTCTTC,TRBV11-2,NA,TRBJ2-1,NA,15
CASSSEVGLIEQYF,TGTGCCAGCAGCTCAGAGGTGGGGCTCATCGAGCAGTACTTC,TRBV7-9,once,TRBJ2-7,NA,14
CASSLGADQQYF,TGTGCCAGCAGCTTAGGGGCAGACCAGCAGTACTTC,TRBV7-9,NA,TRBJ2-7,NA,12
CASSWRQGRETQYF,TGTGCCAGCAGTTGGAGACAGGGACGAGAGACCCAGTACTTC,TRBV27,NA,TRBJ2-5,TRBD1,14
CATRGPVSNQPQHF,TGTGCCACCAGAGGGCCAGTTAGCAATCAGCCCCAGCATTTT,TRBV15,NA,TRBJ1-5,NA,14
CSVEGDSRKLFF,TGCAGCGTTGAAGGGGACTCCCGAAAACTGTTTTTT,TRBV29-1,NA,TRBJ1-4,NA,12
CASSSGLADYNEQFF,TGTGCCAGCAGCTCCGGACTAGCGGACTACAATGAGCAGTTCTTC,TRBV7-7,NA,TRBJ2-1,TRBD2,15
CASSPGTPPRKLFF,TGTGCCAGCAGTCCCGGGACCCCTCCGCGAAAACTGTTTTTT,TRBV6-5,once,TRBJ1-4,NA,14
CSVDGYKQFF,TGCAGCGTTGATGGCTATAAGCAGTTCTTC,TRBV29-1,NA,TRBJ2-1,NA,10
CASGLGGTIGYTF,TGTGCTAGTGGTTTGGGGGGTACGATCGGCTACACCTTC,TRBV12-5,NA,TRBJ1-2,NA,13
CASSHGTSYSQFF,TGTGCCAGCAGTCATGGGACTAGCTACTCGCAGTTCTTC,TRBV27,NA,TRBJ2-1,TRBD2,13
CASSQALGRPSNYGYTF,TGCGCCAGCAGCCAAGCTTTGGGCAGGCCTTCTAACTATGGCTACACCTTC,TRBV4-3,NA,TRBJ1-2,NA,17
CACTRGTKPYEQYF,TGTGCCTGCACGAGAGGGACGAAACCCTACGAGCAGTACTTC,TRBV30,NA,TRBJ2-7,NA,14
CATSISGTSWDDYGYTF,TGTGCCACCAGCATTAGCGGGACATCCTGGGACGACTATGGCTACACCTTC,TRBV15,NA,TRBJ1-2,NA,17
CASLGRGLAGNEQFF,TGTGCCAGTCTGGGGCGGGGACTAGCGGGAAATGAGCAGTTCTTC,TRBV5-6,NA,TRBJ2-1,TRBD2,15
CASSYGGQAYEQYF,TGTGCCAGCAGTTACGGTGGGCAGGCCTACGAGCAGTACTTC,TRBV6-6,NA,TRBJ2-7,NA,14
CSVEAPAQETQYF,TGCAGCGTTGAAGCCCCGGCCCAAGAGACCCAGTACTTC,TRBV29-1,NA,TRBJ2-5,NA,13
CASSFRVWDTIYF,TGTGCCAGCAGTTTCAGGGTATGGGACACCATATATTTT,TRBV28,NA,TRBJ1-3,NA,13
CASSVDSGRARELFF,TGTGCCAGCAGCGTAGACAGCGGGAGGGCGAGGGAGCTGTTTTTT,TRBV9,NA,TRBJ2-2,TRBD2,15
CASSLNLNNEQFF,TGTGCCAGCAGCTTAAACCTCAACAATGAGCAGTTCTTC,TRBV13,NA,TRBJ2-1,NA,13
CAWSVLVSEAFF,TGTGCCTGGAGTGTATTGGTCTCTGAAGCTTTCTTT,TRBV30,few,TRBJ1-1,NA,12
CASSAGSTSYEQYF,TGTGCCAGCAGCGCCGGGTCTACATCCTACGAGCAGTACTTC,TRBV13,NA,TRBJ2-7,NA,14
CSVRLAIYNEQFF,TGCAGCGTTCGACTAGCGATATACAATGAGCAGTTCTTC,TRBV29-1,NA,TRBJ2-1,TRBD2,13
CASSDWTGEADTQYF,TGTGCCAGCAGTGATTGGACAGGGGAAGCAGATACGCAGTATTTT,TRBV6-1,NA,TRBJ2-3,TRBD1,15
CASSEEVVGQGDTQYF,TGTGCCAGCAGTGAAGAGGTGGTTGGCCAGGGCGATACGCAGTATTTT,TRBV6-1,NA,TRBJ2-3,NA,16
CASSSPGTGDVQAFF,TGTGCCAGCAGCTCCCCCGGGACAGGGGACGTCCAGGCTTTCTTT,TRBV6-1,once,TRBJ1-1,TRBD1,15
CASSLEPGERDPGELFF,TGTGCCAGCAGCTTAGAGCCCGGCGAGCGGGACCCCGGGGAGCTGTTTTTT,TRBV7-8,NA,TRBJ2-2,TRBD2,17
CAWDRGMDTEAFF,TGTGCCTGGGACAGGGGAATGGACACTGAAGCTTTCTTT,TRBV30,few,TRBJ1-1,TRBD1,13
CASSLGRGWQPQHF,TGTGCCAGCAGTTTGGGGAGGGGTTGGCAGCCCCAGCATTTT,TRBV28,NA,TRBJ1-5,NA,14
CASSAKWGADTEAFF,TGCGCCAGCAGTGCTAAATGGGGGGCTGACACTGAAGCTTTCTTT,TRBV4-1,NA,TRBJ1-1,NA,15
CASSHEPGQGANEQFF,TGCGCCAGCAGCCATGAACCGGGACAGGGCGCCAATGAGCAGTTCTTC,TRBV4-1,NA,TRBJ2-1,TRBD1,16
CASSIGRELFF,TGTGCCAGTAGTATCGGAAGGGAGCTGTTTTTT,TRBV19,NA,TRBJ2-2,NA,11
CASSVARDRAPDTQYF,TGTGCCAGCAGCGTAGCCCGGGACAGGGCCCCAGATACGCAGTATTTT,TRBV9,NA,TRBJ2-3,TRBD1,16
CASSMVGEHPEAFF,TGTGCCAGCAGCATGGTTGGGGAGCACCCTGAAGCTTTCTTT,TRBV7-9,NA,TRBJ1-1,NA,14
CASSSRQPNTEAFF,TGTGCCAGCAGCTCGAGACAGCCGAACACTGAAGCTTTCTTT,TRBV7-8,NA,TRBJ1-1,NA,14
CASSFWGQNSPLHF,TGTGCCAGCAGCTTTTGGGGGCAGAATTCACCCCTCCACTTT,TRBV5-6,once,TRBJ1-6,NA,14
CASSYKAHTGELFF,TGTGCCAGCAGTTACAAAGCTCACACCGGGGAGCTGTTTTTT,TRBV6-5,NA,TRBJ2-2,NA,14
CSVDTGTGELFF,TGCAGCGTTGATACGGGGACCGGGGAGCTGTTTTTT,TRBV29-1,NA,TRBJ2-2,NA,12
CASRSGSYGYTF,TGTGCCAGTAGATCGGGCAGTTATGGCTACACCTTC,TRBV19,NA,TRBJ1-2,NA,12
CASSQDRGFWTEAFF,TGCGCCAGCAGCCAAGATCGAGGGTTTTGGACTGAAGCTTTCTTT,TRBV4-3,few,TRBJ1-1,NA,15
CASSAGPEAFF,TGTGCCAGCAGTGCAGGCCCTGAAGCTTTCTTT,TRBV25-1,NA,TRBJ1-1,NA,11